This TCR beta chain was identified during a study of cytomegalovirus exposure and HLA in healthy donors. Findings and caveats of the study: According to a subsequent analysis, TCR clusters from the first cohort were inclined to appear together in the roughly 120 validation repertoires.

Regarding this clone: The antigen is not known.

Produced via immunoSEQ multiplex PCR; TCRdb's table is partial and in-frame only. The profile shows 150,000 to 200,000 clones, 65% to 90% of them singletons. Germline values: CDR1 SGHTA, CDR2 FQGTGA. The CDR3 loop spans 16 amino acids. Trimming stripped 0 bases from V and 2 bases from J, with 12 bases between. The chain recombines TRBV7-3 with TRBJ2-3; D remains unclear. The sequencing input was PBMCs. This sequence was found in a woman aged 18-29 years in good health and CMV-seronegative. DNA of the CDR3: TGTGCCAGCAGCTTAACAGTGCGGAGTCTCACAGATACGCAGTATTTT. Encoded protein: CASSLTVRSLTDTQYF.